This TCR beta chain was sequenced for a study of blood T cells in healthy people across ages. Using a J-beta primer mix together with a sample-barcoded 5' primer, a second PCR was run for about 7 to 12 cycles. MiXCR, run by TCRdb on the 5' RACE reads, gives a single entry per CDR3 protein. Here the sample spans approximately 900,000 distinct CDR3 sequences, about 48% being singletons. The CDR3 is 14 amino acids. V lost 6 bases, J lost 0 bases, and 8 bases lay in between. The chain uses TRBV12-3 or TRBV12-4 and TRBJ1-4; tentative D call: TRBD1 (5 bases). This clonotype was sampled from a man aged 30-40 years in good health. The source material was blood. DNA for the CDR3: TGTGCCAGCAGACTGACAGCAACTAATGAAAAACTGTTTTTT. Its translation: CASRLTATNEKLFF.